These 29 T cell receptor beta chains originate from one sample sequenced in a study of shared clonotypes between healthy human individuals. Assay used: immunoSEQ multiplex PCR; TCRdb lists only in-frame clones, some missing. The sample yields 600,000 to 750,000 clones, about three quarters seen once. Sequenced material: memory CD4+ T cells sorted from blood. As to subset: CD45RA-negative fraction. These receptors all come from a woman aged 30 to 39 in good health.

V usage is TRBV28 and J usage is TRBJ1-2, with 7 bases aligning to TRBD1. Germline V gene lookup returns CDR1 MDHEN and CDR2 SYDVKM. V lost 7 bases, J lost 8 bases, and 7 bases stayed unmatched. The CDR3 runs 12 residues. As DNA, the CDR3 is TGTGCCAGCAACCCGACAGGGTTGGGCTACACCTTC. Protein sequence: CASNPTGLGYTF.

In DNA, the CDR3 is TGTGCCAGCAGCTTAATAGCGGGAGCCCCAGATACGCAGTATTTT. Protein product: CASSLIAGAPDTQYF. The chain joins TRBV7-3 to TRBJ2-3; 9 bases fit TRBD2. V shed 1 base, J shed 4 bases, and the junction held 3 bases outside the gene matches. The CDR3 runs to 15 residues. Germline CDR1 reads SGHTA; CDR2 reads FQGTGA. Supplemented by reference TRBV7-3 and TRBJ2-3, the full variable domain reads GAGVSQTPSNKVTEKGKYVELRCDPISGHTALYWYRQSLGQGPEFLIYFQGTGAADDSGLPNDRFFAVRPEGSVSTLKIQRTERGDSAVYLCASSLIAGAPDTQYFGPGTRLTVL.

CDR3 sequence (DNA): TGTGCCAGCAGCTTAAATGCGGGATCCTACGAGCAGTACTTC. Encoded protein: CASSLNAGSYEQYF. The chain links TRBV7-3 to TRBJ2-7; maybe TRBD2 (6 bases). V was clipped by 1 base and J by 1 base, with 8 bases between them. This CDR3 is built from 14 residues. Germline V gene lookup returns CDR1 SGHTA and CDR2 FQGTGA.

In this sample, this clone turned up once. The V gene is TRBV7-9, the J gene TRBJ1-3, with 12 nucleotides matching TRBD1. The V gene's germline CDR1 is SEHNR and CDR2 FQNEAQ (reference sequence). Trimming took 5 bases from V and 3 from J; bases not matched to a gene: 14. The length of the CDR3 is 19 residues. CDR3 region: CASSEPPGTGGGGGNTIYF. Here the CDR3 DNA reads TGTGCCAGCAGCGAGCCCCCCGGGACAGGGGGCGGAGGTGGAAACACCATATATTTT.

J is TRBJ2-5 and V is TRBV6-1; 8 bases line up with TRBD1. V shed 2 bases and J 4 bases; nucleotides not matched to a gene: 9. Looked up from germline, CDR1 is MNHNS and CDR2 is SASEGT. This CDR3 has 16 amino acids. The CDR3 coding sequence is TGTGCCAGCAGTGAATCTCAGGGGGCGTTTTTAGAGACCCAGTACTTC. This translates into CASSESQGAFLETQYF.

The CDR3 nucleotides read TGTGCCTGGAGGGCTAGCGGGAGGACTGGGGCCAACGTCCTGACTTTC. Its translation is CAWRASGRTGANVLTF. The chain joins TRBV30 to TRBJ2-6; 11 bases fit TRBD2. Trimming cost V 3 bases and J 2 bases; bases outside gene matches: 3. Germline V gene sequence: CDR1 GTSNPN, CDR2 SVGIG (reference sequence). The CDR3 runs to 16 residues.

The J gene is TRBJ2-2, the V gene TRBV29-1; tentative D call: TRBD1 (6 bases). This CDR3 comprises 15 residues. Germline V gives CDR1 SQVTM, CDR2 ANQGSEA. The V end lost 3 bases, the J end lost 6 bases, and 17 bases lay between the germline ends. CDR3 amino acids: CSVELALKGAGELFF. In DNA form, the CDR3 reads TGCAGCGTTGAGTTAGCGCTGAAGGGGGCCGGGGAGCTGTTTTTT.

The chain couples TRBV25-1 to TRBJ2-2, with 7 bases identical to TRBD2. The V gene's germline CDR1 is MGHDK and CDR2 SYGVNS. CDR3 length equals 15 residues. V shed 9 bases, J shed 4 bases, and the junction held 11 bases outside the gene matches. The CDR3 DNA reads TGTGCCAGGGGTTGGGACGGCGGGGGCACCGGGGAGCTGTTTTTT. This encodes CARGWDGGGTGELFF. The full variable domain, rest sourced from reference TRBV25-1 and TRBJ2-2, is EADIYQTPRYLVIGTGKKITLECSQTMGHDKMYWYQQDPGMELHLIHYSYGVNSTEKGDLSSESTVSRIRTEHFPLTLESARPSHTSQYLCARGWDGGGTGELFFGEGSRLTVL.

This clone came up once. The V and J genes are TRBV4-1 and TRBJ2-3; the match to TRBD2 covers 14 bases. The CDR3 contains 18 residues. The ends lost 4 bases at V and 2 bases at J; junction bases unmatched: 8. CDR1 MGHRA and CDR2 YSYEKL come from the germline V gene. CDR3 residues: CASSLTSGRDGYTDTQYF. The CDR3 nucleotides are TGCGCCAGCAGCCTGACTAGCGGGAGGGATGGATACACAGATACGCAGTATTTT.

The V gene is TRBV4-1, the J gene TRBJ2-4, with D possibly matching TRBD2 (7 bases). The CDR3 length is 18 residues. V was trimmed by 5 bases and J by 9 bases, leaving 29 bases between them. Per germline, CDR1 MGHRA and CDR2 YSYEKL. In nucleotides, the CDR3 is TGCGCCAGCAGCGAGAGGGGGGGATCCCAGGGAGGCAAAGTCATTCAGTACTTC. It codes for CASSERGGSQGGKVIQYF.

The V call is TRBV5-1, the J call TRBJ2-3; D might be TRBD2 (5 bases). CDR1 and CDR2 (germline): SGHRS, YFSETQ. This CDR3 has 15 amino acids. V was clipped by 0 bases and J by 5 bases, with 13 bases between them. The CDR3 here is CASSLGRGSGDTQYF. CDR3 DNA: TGCGCCAGCAGCTTGGGTCGGGGTTCGGGAGATACGCAGTATTTT.

The chain carries TRBV11-2 and TRBJ1-5; D is perhaps TRBD1 (6 bases). The V and J ends lost 7 bases and 5 bases respectively, with 12 bases between them. This CDR3 is built from 13 residues. From germline, CDR1 is SGHAT and CDR2 FQNNGV. The CDR3: CASIHRVDQPQHF. The CDR3 DNA reads as TGTGCCAGCATTCACAGGGTGGATCAGCCCCAGCATTTT.

This chain links TRBV11-2 with TRBJ2-1; TRBD2 agrees at 9 bases. Looked up from germline, CDR1 is SGHAT and CDR2 is FQNNGV. This CDR3 has 15 amino acids. The junction had 5 bases not matched to a gene; V was cut back by 3 bases and J by 5 bases. This CDR3 reads CASSFDSGSHNEQFF. The CDR3 DNA sequence: TGTGCCAGCAGCTTTGATAGCGGGAGCCACAATGAGCAGTTCTTC.

This chain joins TRBV27 and TRBJ2-7; 9 bases are a match to TRBD1. V lost 7 bases, J lost 3 bases, and 7 bases stayed unmatched. The CDR3 has 14 residues. CDR1 and CDR2 (germline): MNHEY, SMNVEV (reference sequence). CDR3 loop: CASKRDRENYEQYF. CDR3 nucleotide sequence: TGTGCCAGCAAACGGGACAGGGAGAACTACGAGCAGTACTTC.

The CDR3 protein is CASSLVATGSSYEQYF. DNA for the CDR3: TGTGCCAGCAGCTTAGTTGCGACTGGGAGCTCCTACGAGCAGTACTTC. This chain uses TRBV11-2 with TRBJ2-7, with a weak D call TRBD2 (5 bases). Germline CDR1 SGHAT, CDR2 FQNNGV. CDR3 size: 16 residues. V shed 1 base and J shed 0 bases, with 13 bases lying between them.

The chain employs TRBV7-3 and TRBJ2-1, with TRBD2 identical over 12 bases. The CDR3 has 18 residues. The ends lost 1 base at V and 4 bases at J; junction bases unmatched: 8. The germline V gene has CDR1 SGHTA and CDR2 FQGTGA. This CDR3 reads CASSLILAGGLTYNEQFF. The CDR3 nucleotides read TGTGCCAGCAGCTTAATACTAGCGGGAGGATTAACGTACAATGAGCAGTTCTTC.

The chain has TRBV2 and TRBJ2-7, with TRBD2 matching over 13 bases. The V gene's germline CDR1 is SNHLY and CDR2 FYNNEI. After removal of 6 bases from V and 5 bases from J, the junction contained 7 bases not matched to a gene. This CDR3 comprises 15 residues. Written as DNA, the CDR3 is TGTGCCAGCAGCCTTACTAGCGGGAGGGCCCACGAGCAGTACTTC. Translated, it gives CASSLTSGRAHEQYF. The entire variable domain, with the rest obtained from reference TRBV2 and TRBJ2-7, is as follows: EPEVTQTPSHQVTQMGQEVILRCVPISNHLYFYWYRQILGQKVEFLVSFYNNEISEKSEIFDDQFSVERPDGSNFTLKIRSTKLEDSAMYFCASSLTSGRAHEQYFGPGTRLTVT.

Worth noting for this clone: A much larger clone differs from this one at a single base, so this may be a read error. The V call is TRBV7-3, the J call TRBJ1-1; D gene uncertain. The CDR3 totals 13 residues. Trimming cost V 1 base and J 1 base, with 4 bases left between them. Germline CDR1 SGHTA, CDR2 FQGTGA. CDR3 nucleotides: TGTGCCAGCAGCTTAATGGCGAACACTGAAGCTTTCTTT. Amino acids: CASSLMANTEAFF.

The rearrangement uses TRBV27 and TRBJ2-7; the match to TRBD2 covers 13 bases. Germline CDR1 reads MNHEY; CDR2 reads SMNVEV (reference sequence). V lost 6 bases to trimming and J lost 6 bases; unmatched junction nucleotides: 8. The CDR3 runs 15 residues. The CDR3 sequence: CASSTHGLAGVEQYF. Here the CDR3 DNA reads TGTGCCAGCAGCACACACGGACTAGCGGGAGTCGAGCAGTACTTC.

The chain uses TRBV18 and TRBJ1-1; TRBD1 is a possible D gene (5 bases). Germline assignment: CDR1 KGHSH and CDR2 LQKENI. V gave up 0 bases and J gave up 5 bases, with 10 bases separating them. The CDR3 runs to 14 residues. In DNA, the CDR3 is TGTGCCAGCTCACCACCGCGGGGGGGAACTGAAGCTTTCTTT. Residues: CASSPPRGGTEAFF. Complete variable domain (other parts from reference TRBV18 and TRBJ1-1): NAGVMQNPRHLVRRRGQEARLRCSPMKGHSHVYWYRQLPEEGLKFMVYLQKENIIDESGMPKERFSAEFPKEGPSILRIQQVVRGDSAAYFCASSPPRGGTEAFFGQGTRLTVV.

The chain has TRBV28 and TRBJ2-1, with D perhaps TRBD1 or TRBD2 (5 bases each). This CDR3 has 13 residues. V dropped 9 bases and J dropped 2 bases, with 11 bases sitting between them. Germline lookup yields CDR1 MDHEN and CDR2 SYDVKM. CDR3 DNA: TGTGCCAGTGTACTAGGGGCCTACAATGAGCAGTTCTTC. Encoded protein: CASVLGAYNEQFF.

The chain joins TRBV27 to TRBJ2-3; the match to TRBD2 covers 10 bases. After removal of 5 bases from V and 4 bases from J, the junction contained 9 bases not matched to a gene. Germline CDR1 is MNHEY and CDR2 is SMNVEV (reference sequence). CDR3 length: 16 amino acids. Written as DNA, the CDR3 is TGTGCCAGCAGTCCCCTAGCGGGAGTTAGGGCAGATACGCAGTATTTT. This gives the protein CASSPLAGVRADTQYF.

This clone came up a few times. V is TRBV5-1 and J is TRBJ1-1; a weak D match, TRBD1 (6 bases). Germline CDR1 is SGHRS and CDR2 is YFSETQ. The CDR3 runs to 15 residues. V dropped 4 bases and J dropped 0 bases, with 13 bases sitting between them. This CDR3 reads CASSPQGTMNTEAFF. CDR3 nucleotide sequence: TGCGCCAGCAGCCCACAGGGTACCATGAACACTGAAGCTTTCTTT. The whole variable domain, filled in from reference TRBV5-1 and TRBJ1-1, reads KAGVTQTPRYLIKTRGQQVTLSCSPISGHRSVSWYQQTPGQGLQFLFEYFSETQRNKGNFPGRFSGRQFSNSRSEMNVSTLELGDSALYLCASSPQGTMNTEAFFGQGTRLTVV.

The V call is TRBV6-5, the J call TRBJ2-7, with TRBD2 identical over 10 bases. The ends lost 6 bases at V and 5 bases at J; junction bases unmatched: 7. The CDR3 runs to 14 residues. Germline lookup yields CDR1 MNHEY and CDR2 SVGAGI. In nucleotides, the CDR3 is TGTGCCAGCAGGACAGCGGGAGGGGCAGACGAGCAGTACTTC. It translates to CASRTAGGADEQYF.

The chain carries TRBV28 and TRBJ2-7; D is perhaps TRBD2 (6 bases). Germline V gives CDR1 MDHEN, CDR2 SYDVKM. V was cut by 6 bases and J by 4 bases, with 19 bases left in between. This CDR3 contains 15 residues. Here the CDR3 DNA reads TGTGCCAGCAGACGACAGCCCGCAGGGACTTACGAGCAGTACTTC. Encoded protein: CASRRQPAGTYEQYF.

Remarks on this clone: The junction and the germline gene differ at one end; a read error may be behind it. CDR3 DNA: TGTGCCAGCCGCGCTATCTATCGCTACACCTTC. The encoded protein is CASRAIYRYTF. The rearrangement links TRBV2 to TRBJ1-2; D remains unclear. Germline V gene data show CDR1 as SNHLY and CDR2 as FYNNEI. The CDR3 loop spans 11 amino acids. The full variable domain, in which reference TRBV2 and TRBJ1-2 provide the parts outside the CDR3, is EPEVTQTPSHQVTQMGQEVILRCVPISNHLYFYWYRQILGQKVEFLVSFYNNEISEKSEIFDDQFSVERPDGSNFTLKIRSTKLEDSAMYFCASRAIYRYTFGSGTRLTVV.

V is TRBV4-1 and J is TRBJ1-5; 7 bases agree with TRBD1. Trimming at V came to 2 bases and at J to 6 bases, leaving 10 bases not matched to a gene. CDR3 size: 16 residues. The germline V gene has CDR1 MGHRA and CDR2 YSYEKL. CDR3 nucleotide sequence: TGCGCCAGCAGCCAACCCGGGACAGCCGCAGGTCAGCCCCAGCATTTT. Residues: CASSQPGTAAGQPQHF.

This chain connects TRBV7-8 to TRBJ2-2, with TRBD2 as a possible D gene (5 bases). CDR1 and CDR2 from the germline V gene are SGHVS and FQNEAQ. This CDR3 is 15 amino acids long. V dropped 8 bases and J dropped 4 bases, with 17 bases sitting between them. For the CDR3, the DNA is TGTGCCAGCTGCCTGGGGAGCCCACCCACCGGGGAGCTGTTTTTT. Its protein product is CASCLGSPPTGELFF.

The chain has TRBV19 and TRBJ1-3; D gene uncertain. Germline CDR1 is LNHDA and CDR2 is SQIVND (reference sequence). Trimming shortened V by 9 bases and J by 0 bases, and 15 bases separated the two germline ends. The CDR3 contains 15 residues. This CDR3 reads CASLGGASSGNTIYF. The CDR3, as DNA: TGTGCCAGCCTAGGAGGTGCTTCCTCTGGAAACACCATATATTTT. The entire variable domain, with the rest obtained from reference TRBV19 and TRBJ1-3, is as follows: DGGITQSPKYLFRKEGQNVTLSCEQNLNHDAMYWYRQDPGQGLRLIYYSQIVNDFQKGDIAEGYSVSREKKESFPLTVTSAQKNPTAFYLCASLGGASSGNTIYFGEGSWLTVV.